The 30 T cell receptor beta chains given below trace back to one sample, sequenced in a study of response to subunit inactivated influenza vaccine. TCRdb re-derived calls from the RT-PCR reads in MiXCR, one entry per CDR3 protein. The sample consists of a few hundred thousand distinct CDR3 sequences, 21% of them appearing once. The input for sequencing was PBMCs from blood, taken around 22 months after vaccination. All receptors come from a man between 50 and 75 years old who received an inactivated influenza vaccine.

This clonotype occurred a few times. The rearrangement links TRBV7-9 to TRBJ2-7; TRBD2 agrees at 8 bases. Looked up from germline, CDR1 is SEHNR and CDR2 is FQNEAQ (reference sequence). V shed 4 bases and J 4 bases; nucleotides not matched to a gene: 9. The CDR3 is 15 residues long. The CDR3 spells CASSSAGGMVYEQYF. As DNA, the CDR3 is TGTGCCAGCAGCTCCGCGGGGGGAATGGTTTACGAGCAGTACTTC.

The V and J genes are TRBV15 and TRBJ1-2; TRBD1 is a possible D gene (5 bases). V lost 8 bases and J 4 bases, leaving 14 bases between the germline ends. The CDR3 spans 13 residues. Germline CDR1 and CDR2: LNHNV and YYDKDF (reference sequence). The DNA for the CDR3 is TGTGCCACCTGCCGGGACGGCCTCTATGGCTACACCTTC. Translating gives CATCRDGLYGYTF.

This clonotype was detected a few times. The rearrangement joins TRBV29-1 to TRBJ1-1, with 7 positions matching TRBD1. Looked up from germline, CDR1 is SQVTM and CDR2 is ANQGSEA. This CDR3 spans 12 amino acids. Unmatched junction bases numbered 1, after V lost 6 bases and J lost 0 bases. In DNA, the CDR3 is TGCAGCGTCGGACAGGTGAACACTGAAGCTTTCTTT. As protein: CSVGQVNTEAFF.

This chain uses TRBV10-3 with TRBJ1-3; TRBD1 matches 8 bases. V lost 5 bases, J lost 3 bases, and 9 bases stayed unmatched. The CDR3 is 16 amino acids. Germline-derived CDR1 and CDR2 are ENHRY and SYGVKD. CDR3 residues: CAISQPETGVGNTIYF. CDR3 sequence (DNA): TGTGCCATCAGTCAACCCGAGACAGGGGTTGGAAACACCATATATTTT.

This clonotype was seen more than once but under ten times. The chain employs TRBV18 and TRBJ1-1; 9 bases fit TRBD1. Germline CDR1 is KGHSH and CDR2 is LQKENI. The trim removed 0 bases at V and 1 base at J, leaving 3 bases unmatched. CDR3 length: 16 amino acids. The CDR3 sequence is CASSPPGTGKNTEAFF. CDR3 coding DNA: TGTGCCAGCTCACCACCTGGGACAGGGAAGAACACTGAAGCTTTCTTT. The full variable domain, completed using reference TRBV18 and TRBJ1-1, is NAGVMQNPRHLVRRRGQEARLRCSPMKGHSHVYWYRQLPEEGLKFMVYLQKENIIDESGMPKERFSAEFPKEGPSILRIQQVVRGDSAAYFCASSPPGTGKNTEAFFGQGTRLTVV.

There are a few counts of this clonotype. This chain uses TRBV11-3 with TRBJ2-5; maybe TRBD2 (5 bases). Germline CDR1 is SGHNT and CDR2 is YENEEA. The CDR3 runs 15 residues. Trimming left V 4 bases short and J 0 bases short, with 12 bases between. CDR3 DNA sequence: TGTGCCAGCAGCTCCAAGGGCGGGTACCAAGAGACCCAGTACTTC. It specifies CASSSKGGYQETQYF.

The chain is built from TRBV20-1 and TRBJ2-1; D perhaps matches TRBD2 (7 bases). The CDR3 length is 14 residues. Germline-derived CDR1 and CDR2 are DFQATT and SNEGSKA (reference sequence). With 2 bases removed from V and 7 bases from J, the gap between germline ends came to 15 bases. The CDR3 coding sequence is TGCAGTGCTAGACGGGGGGCCAGCAGTAATGAGCAGTTCTTC. Translating gives CSARRGASSNEQFF.

This clonotype has a handful of counts. The CDR3 bases are TGTGCCAGCAGCTCGGGAGCGGGGGGCTACACCTTC. It encodes CASSSGAGGYTF. V is TRBV5-4 and J is TRBJ1-2, with D hard to call. The length of the CDR3 is 12 residues. CDR1 is SGHNT, CDR2 YYREEE, per germline (reference sequence). V dropped 3 bases and J dropped 8 bases, with 11 bases sitting between them.

This clonotype has more than one count but fewer than ten. The CDR3 loop is CASSSMFGSGTQYF. CDR3 DNA: TGTGCCAGCAGTTCGATGTTTGGCAGCGGGACCCAGTACTTC. The rearrangement joins TRBV28 to TRBJ2-5; perhaps TRBD2 as D (5 bases). The CDR3 is made up of 14 amino acids. Germline lookup yields CDR1 MDHEN and CDR2 SYDVKM. V was cut by 4 bases and J by 7 bases, with 16 bases left in between.

This chain links TRBV2 with TRBJ2-4, with a tentative D call TRBD2 (6 bases). V lost 7 bases and J 0 bases, leaving 7 bases between the germline ends. The CDR3 consists of 13 residues. Per germline, CDR1 SNHLY and CDR2 FYNNEI. CDR3 sequence reads: CASMREAKNIQYF. CDR3 nucleotides: TGTGCCAGCATGCGGGAAGCCAAAAACATTCAGTACTTC.

This chain links TRBV6-5 with TRBJ2-7; the match to TRBD1 covers 7 bases. The J segment lost 0 bases and the V segment lost 2 bases, leaving 7 bases of the junction unmatched. CDR3 size: 16 residues. The germline V gene has CDR1 MNHEY and CDR2 SVGAGI. This CDR3 is CASSYQGQIPSYEQYF. CDR3 nucleotide sequence: TGTGCCAGCAGTTACCAGGGACAGATCCCCTCCTACGAGCAGTACTTC.

The rearrangement joins TRBV28 to TRBJ2-5; 9 bases agree with TRBD2. Germline V gene lookup returns CDR1 MDHEN and CDR2 SYDVKM. After removal of 3 bases from V and 1 base from J, the junction contained 6 bases not matched to a gene. This CDR3 has 16 residues. CDR3 in DNA: TGTGCCAGCAGTTTCTCGCTAGCGGGATCCCAAGAGACCCAGTACTTC. Translating gives CASSFSLAGSQETQYF.

This clonotype was observed a handful of times. The chain links TRBV6-1 to TRBJ1-1; D may be TRBD1 (6 bases). There are 15 residues in the CDR3. Germline values: CDR1 MNHNS, CDR2 SASEGT. Trimming left V 6 bases short and J 0 bases short, with 14 bases between. CDR3 nucleotide sequence: TGTGCCAGCAGGATGGTAGGGGGTTTGAACACTGAAGCTTTCTTT. Protein product: CASRMVGGLNTEAFF.

The chain has TRBV10-3 and TRBJ2-7; 9 bases are a match to TRBD2. CDR1 is ENHRY and CDR2 is SYGVKD in the germline V gene. The CDR3 is made up of 15 amino acids. Unmatched junction bases numbered 9, after V lost 6 bases and J lost 3 bases. In DNA, the CDR3 is TGTGCCATCAGCCTTAGCGGGAGTGGGGGCTACGAGCAGTACTTC. Its translation: CAISLSGSGGYEQYF.

V and J are TRBV6-1 and TRBJ1-1; 8 bases match TRBD1. In germline, CDR1 is MNHNS, CDR2 SASEGT. J gave up 4 bases and V 5 bases, and 6 bases lay outside the gene matches. The CDR3 consists of 14 residues. In nucleotides, the CDR3 is TGTGCCAGCAGTAGACAGGGGCGGGTCACTGAAGCTTTCTTT. Its translation is CASSRQGRVTEAFF.

This clonotype was seen a handful of times. At one of its ends the junction is not consistent with the germline gene, which may arise from a read error. V gene TRBV29-1 combines with J gene TRBJ1-2, with a possible D match to TRBD1 (5 bases). CDR1 SQVTM and CDR2 ANQGSEA come from the germline V gene. This CDR3 contains 13 residues. In nucleotides, the CDR3 is TGCAGCGTTGACCATCGACGGGGCTATGGCTACGCCTTC. Amino acids: CSVDHRRGYGYAF.

This clonotype was observed at least ten times. This rearrangement joins TRBV10-3 to TRBJ1-2; D is perhaps TRBD1 (5 bases). Trimming pared 0 bases from V and 7 bases from J, leaving 12 bases between. Germline CDR1 is ENHRY and CDR2 is SYGVKD. The CDR3 contains 14 residues. The CDR3 DNA reads TGTGCCATCAGTGAGTCGTATCAGGGAGGTGGCTACACCTTC. It encodes CAISESYQGGGYTF.

This clonotype was seen more than once but under ten times. The chain carries TRBV10-3 and TRBJ1-5, with D possibly matching TRBD1 (6 bases). V shed 4 bases and J shed 2 bases, with 9 bases lying between them. Germline values: CDR1 ENHRY, CDR2 SYGVKD. CDR3 length: 14 amino acids. DNA of the CDR3: TGTGCCATCAGTGCCGGGGGCGGCAATCAGCCCCAGCATTTT. Amino acid sequence: CAISAGGGNQPQHF.

This chain uses TRBV19 with TRBJ2-4; 7 bases align to TRBD2. The CDR3 extends over 15 amino acids. V gave up 4 bases and J gave up 6 bases; unmatched junction bases: 9. Germline-derived CDR1 and CDR2 are LNHDA and SQIVND (reference sequence). The CDR3: CASSSRRERLNIQYF. The CDR3 nucleotides are TGTGCCAGTAGTAGTCGGCGGGAGCGTCTAAACATTCAGTACTTC.

This clonotype was recorded a few times. The chain combines TRBV12-3 or TRBV12-4 with TRBJ2-1; TRBD2 agrees at 8 bases. The CDR3 sequence is 16 residues long. Trimming at V came to 7 bases and at J to 0 bases, leaving 8 bases not matched to a gene. The CDR3 DNA sequence: TGTGCCAGCAATCCGGGGGGGTCTAGCTCCTACAATGAGCAGTTCTTC. Translation: CASNPGGSSSYNEQFF.

There are many counts of this clonotype. The genes are TRBV11-2 and TRBJ1-1, with D hard to call. V was pared by 1 base and J by 4 bases, with 7 bases between. The length of the CDR3 is 13 residues. Looked up from germline, CDR1 is SGHAT and CDR2 is FQNNGV. DNA for the CDR3: TGTGCCAGCAGCTTAGTCTGGGGCACTGAAGCTTTCTTT. Translating gives CASSLVWGTEAFF.

The chain employs TRBV11-2 and TRBJ2-5, with D perhaps assigned TRBD1 or TRBD2 (5 bases each). CDR1 is SGHAT and CDR2 is FQNNGV in the germline V gene. The CDR3 totals 15 residues. Between the trimmed V and J ends, which lost 5 bases and 2 bases, there was a span of 15 bases. The chain's CDR3 is CASSLTGTAQETQYF. The CDR3 DNA reads as TGTGCCAGCAGCCTGACCGGGACGGCACAAGAGACCCAGTACTTC.

The chain links TRBV7-6 to TRBJ2-1, with TRBD1 as a possible D gene (5 bases). This CDR3 comprises 14 residues. CDR1 is SGHVS and CDR2 is FNYEAQ in the germline V gene. V was shortened by 6 bases and J by 4 bases, with 13 bases between the two germline ends. The CDR3 DNA reads TGTGCCAGCAGAAATGGACACGGATACAATGAGCAGTTCTTC. Amino acid sequence: CASRNGHGYNEQFF. Full variable domain (missing parts from reference TRBV7-6 and TRBJ2-1): GAGVSQSPRYKVTKRGQDVALRCDPISGHVSLYWYRQALGQGPEFLTYFNYEAQQDKSGLPNDRFSAERPEGSISTLTIQRTEQRDSAMYRCASRNGHGYNEQFFGPGTRLTVL.

J is TRBJ2-1 and V is TRBV5-5; no reliable D call. The CDR3 runs to 13 residues. Germline-derived CDR1 and CDR2 are SGHKS and YYEKEE (reference sequence). Trimming took off 2 bases at V and 4 bases at J, with 7 bases between the two ends. The CDR3, as DNA: TGTGCCAGCAGCTTCACAGAGTACAATGAGCAGTTCTTC. Amino acids: CASSFTEYNEQFF.

A few counts support this clonotype. The chain employs TRBV15 and TRBJ2-1; D not certain. V gave up 0 bases and J gave up 8 bases, with 14 bases separating them. Germline assignment: CDR1 LNHNV and CDR2 YYDKDF (reference sequence). CDR3 length: 15 residues. The CDR3 loop is CATSREEENFYEQFF. In DNA, the CDR3 is TGTGCCACCAGCAGAGAGGAAGAAAACTTCTATGAGCAGTTCTTC.

This clonotype was seen more than once but under ten times. The CDR3 DNA follows: TGTGCCAGTACACTCGGGTTCAGCAATCAGCCCCAGCATTTT. Its protein is CASTLGFSNQPQHF. The rearrangement links TRBV19 to TRBJ1-5, with D hard to call. The CDR3 has 14 amino acids. Germline V gives CDR1 LNHDA, CDR2 SQIVND (reference sequence). The V end lost 7 bases, the J end lost 1 base, and 11 bases lay between the germline ends.

This rearrangement joins TRBV11-2 to TRBJ1-6; 7 bases fit TRBD1. V lost 0 bases to trimming and J lost 3 bases; unmatched junction nucleotides: 8. The CDR3 consists of 18 residues. Germline V gives CDR1 SGHAT, CDR2 FQNNGV. The CDR3 region has the DNA TGTGCCAGCAGCTTAGATGGGGCAGGGGGGTTCTATAATTCACCCCTCCACTTT. It is translated as CASSLDGAGGFYNSPLHF.

This clonotype showed up just a few times. This chain links TRBV12-3 or TRBV12-4 with TRBJ2-2; 7 nucleotides line up with TRBD1. The V segment lost 0 bases and the J segment 3 bases; nucleotides outside the gene matches: 10. CDR3 length: 18 residues. This chain's CDR3 is CASSLAGGVVLYTGELFF. CDR3 in DNA: TGTGCCAGCAGTTTAGCAGGGGGCGTCGTCTTATACACCGGGGAGCTGTTTTTT.

This clonotype was seen a few times. This chain links TRBV4-1 with TRBJ2-1; 10 nucleotides line up with TRBD2. Germline lookup yields CDR1 MGHRA and CDR2 YSYEKL. There are 19 residues in the CDR3. V was clipped by 1 base and J by 1 base; unmatched bases: 10. CDR3 residues: CASSQVFGVTSGSYNEQFF. The CDR3, as DNA: TGCGCCAGCAGCCAAGTATTTGGAGTGACTAGCGGGTCCTACAATGAGCAGTTCTTC.

The genes are TRBV5-1 and TRBJ2-2; perhaps TRBD1 as D (5 bases). V shed 4 bases and J shed 7 bases, with 11 bases lying between them. Looked up from germline, CDR1 is SGHRS and CDR2 is YFSETQ. The CDR3 consists of 13 residues. CDR3 region: CASSLGEYGELFF. The DNA of the CDR3 is TGCGCCAGCAGCCTAGGGGAATACGGGGAGCTGTTTTTT.